This is a list of T cell receptor beta chains from one sample in a study of blood T cell repertoires in COVID-19. Assay used: immunoSEQ multiplex PCR; TCRdb lists only in-frame clones, some missing. The repertoire holds more than 150,000 clones, with 80% as singletons. The sample taken for sequencing was PBMCs or T cells enriched from blood (not recorded which). These TCRs come from a man aged 55 to 69 who had been exposed to COVID-19. CDR3s include the opening cysteine and the closing phenylalanine or tryptophan. D genes are given only for firm matches. Expanded clones get a size class; other rows say once, few or many, or leave the size out.

d_gene: TRBD2
j_gene: TRBJ2-4
abundance: once
v_gene: TRBV25-1
CDR3nt: TGTGCCAGCAGTCCCGGGGGGCTAGCGGGAATTGACATTCAGTACTTC
CDR3aa: CASSPGGLAGIDIQYF

d_gene: NA
j_gene: TRBJ1-1
abundance: NA
v_gene: TRBV5-1
CDR3nt: TGCGCCAGCAGCTCGCCACAGGGGAACACTGAAGCTTTCTTT
CDR3aa: CASSSPQGNTEAFF

d_gene: NA
j_gene: TRBJ1-3
abundance: NA
v_gene: TRBV19
CDR3nt: TGTGCCAGTAGTACCCTCTCGACAGAGTACTCTGGAAACACCATATATTTT
CDR3aa: CASSTLSTEYSGNTIYF

d_gene: TRBD2
j_gene: TRBJ2-7
abundance: NA
v_gene: TRBV3-1/TRBV3-2
CDR3nt: TGTGCCAGCAGCCACACCGGGACTAGCGTCTACGAGCAGTACTTC
CDR3aa: CASSHTGTSVYEQYF

d_gene: NA
j_gene: TRBJ2-7
abundance: NA
v_gene: TRBV5-1
CDR3nt: TGCGCCAGCAGCTTGGAGGGGTACACCTACGAGCAGTACTTC
CDR3aa: CASSLEGYTYEQYF

d_gene: NA
j_gene: TRBJ1-1
abundance: NA
v_gene: TRBV5-4
CDR3nt: TGTGCCAGCAGCGTTCTAGAGGGCACTGAAGCTTTCTTT
CDR3aa: CASSVLEGTEAFF

d_gene: TRBD2
j_gene: TRBJ2-7
abundance: NA
v_gene: TRBV9
CDR3nt: TGTGCCAGCAGCGTAGGACTAGCGGAGGCCTACGAGCAGTACTTC
CDR3aa: CASSVGLAEAYEQYF

d_gene: TRBD1
j_gene: TRBJ1-5
abundance: NA
v_gene: TRBV10-1
CDR3nt: TGCGCCAGCACTATAAGGACAGGGGTTGGTCAGCCCCAGCATTTT
CDR3aa: CASTIRTGVGQPQHF

d_gene: TRBD2
j_gene: TRBJ2-5
abundance: NA
v_gene: TRBV7-2
CDR3nt: TGTGCCAGCAGCGGCGGGGGAGGGAAGACCCAGTACTTC
CDR3aa: CASSGGGGKTQYF

d_gene: TRBD1
j_gene: TRBJ2-7
abundance: NA
v_gene: TRBV29-1
CDR3nt: TGCAGCGTAGGACAGGGGGTATACGAGCAGTACTTC
CDR3aa: CSVGQGVYEQYF

d_gene: TRBD1
j_gene: TRBJ2-7
abundance: NA
v_gene: TRBV3-1/TRBV3-2
CDR3nt: TGTGCCAGCAGCCCAGGACAGGGGGTCTACGAGCAGTACTTC
CDR3aa: CASSPGQGVYEQYF

d_gene: NA
j_gene: TRBJ2-3
abundance: NA
v_gene: TRBV7-6
CDR3nt: TGTGCCAGCAGCTTACTGGCAGCGGCTAGCACAGATACGCAGTATTTT
CDR3aa: CASSLLAAASTDTQYF

d_gene: NA
j_gene: TRBJ1-5
abundance: NA
v_gene: TRBV27
CDR3nt: TGTGCCAGCAGAATTTCAGGGATCCCCCGCAATCAGCCCCAGCATTTT
CDR3aa: CASRISGIPRNQPQHF

d_gene: TRBD2
j_gene: TRBJ2-2
abundance: NA
v_gene: TRBV10-1
CDR3nt: TGCGCCAGCAGTGAACCGGGACTAGGGGCCGGGGAGCTGTTTTTT
CDR3aa: CASSEPGLGAGELFF

d_gene: TRBD1
j_gene: TRBJ1-3
abundance: NA
v_gene: TRBV4-2
CDR3nt: TGTGCCAGCAGCCAAGATGAGAGGGGGCTCGGCACCATATATTTT
CDR3aa: CASSQDERGLGTIYF

d_gene: NA
j_gene: TRBJ1-5
abundance: NA
v_gene: TRBV27
CDR3nt: TGTGCCAGCAGTCCCTCCGGGGGTGCTAGCAATCAGCCCCAGCATTTT
CDR3aa: CASSPSGGASNQPQHF

d_gene: TRBD2
j_gene: TRBJ2-3
abundance: NA
v_gene: TRBV4-3
CDR3nt: TGCGCCAGCAGCCAAGGCGGGAGGTTGTTCACCGATACGCAGTATTTT
CDR3aa: CASSQGGRLFTDTQYF

d_gene: NA
j_gene: TRBJ2-7
abundance: NA
v_gene: TRBV27
CDR3nt: TGTGCCAGCAGTTTATCGATGGGAGGCTCCTACGAGCAGTACTTC
CDR3aa: CASSLSMGGSYEQYF

d_gene: NA
j_gene: TRBJ2-5
abundance: NA
v_gene: TRBV5-1
CDR3nt: TGCGCCAGCAGTAGGTCGACAGGGGAGGGGGAGACCCAGTACTTC
CDR3aa: CASSRSTGEGETQYF

d_gene: TRBD2
j_gene: TRBJ2-3
abundance: NA
v_gene: TRBV19
CDR3nt: TGTGCCAGTAAACCTAGCGGGGTGATGGATACGCAGTATTTT
CDR3aa: CASKPSGVMDTQYF

d_gene: NA
j_gene: TRBJ1-4
abundance: NA
v_gene: TRBV27
CDR3nt: TGTGCCAGCAGTTTAGGGGGGGCCCCTAATGAAAAACTGTTTTTT
CDR3aa: CASSLGGAPNEKLFF

d_gene: NA
j_gene: TRBJ2-2
abundance: NA
v_gene: TRBV21-1
CDR3nt: TGTGCCAGCAGCCGCACCACGCGGCCTACAGGGGAGCTGTTTTTT
CDR3aa: CASSRTTRPTGELFF

d_gene: NA
j_gene: TRBJ2-3
abundance: NA
v_gene: TRBV5-1
CDR3nt: TGCGCCAGCAGCCGGAGCGGAGGGAACACAGATACGCAGTATTTT
CDR3aa: CASSRSGGNTDTQYF

d_gene: TRBD1
j_gene: TRBJ1-1
abundance: NA
v_gene: TRBV18
CDR3nt: TGTGCCAGCTCACCTACAGGGGACACTGAAGCTTTCTTT
CDR3aa: CASSPTGDTEAFF

d_gene: TRBD1
j_gene: TRBJ1-2
abundance: NA
v_gene: TRBV12-5
CDR3nt: TGTGCTAGTGGTTTACAGGGGAGCTATGGCTACACCTTC
CDR3aa: CASGLQGSYGYTF

d_gene: NA
j_gene: TRBJ2-1
abundance: NA
v_gene: TRBV27
CDR3nt: TGTGCCAGCACAGACCGGGCGGGGTACAATGAGCAGTTCTTC
CDR3aa: CASTDRAGYNEQFF

d_gene: TRBD1
j_gene: TRBJ1-6
abundance: NA
v_gene: TRBV5-4
CDR3nt: TGTGCCAGCAGCTTCCCGGGACAGGGGAGTTCACCCCTCCACTTT
CDR3aa: CASSFPGQGSSPLHF

d_gene: NA
j_gene: TRBJ2-1
abundance: NA
v_gene: TRBV6-5
CDR3nt: TGTGCCAGCGGGCCCAACGAGCTGCTGAATGAGCAGTTCTTC
CDR3aa: CASGPNELLNEQFF

d_gene: NA
j_gene: TRBJ2-4
abundance: NA
v_gene: TRBV30
CDR3nt: TGTGCCTGGACCCCTGGAGGGCAGTCCCACATTCAGTACTTC
CDR3aa: CAWTPGGQSHIQYF

d_gene: NA
j_gene: TRBJ1-1
abundance: NA
v_gene: TRBV19
CDR3nt: TGTGCCAGTAGTTCAGTTACAGGGTGGGCCACTGAAGCTTTCTTT
CDR3aa: CASSSVTGWATEAFF

d_gene: TRBD2
j_gene: TRBJ2-7
abundance: NA
v_gene: TRBV10-3
CDR3nt: TGTGCCATCAGTGAGCCCTCTAGCGGGAGCTCCTACGAGCAGTACTTC
CDR3aa: CAISEPSSGSSYEQYF

d_gene: NA
j_gene: TRBJ1-2
abundance: NA
v_gene: TRBV9
CDR3nt: TGTGCCAGCTCCAGCGGTAATGGCTACACCTTC
CDR3aa: CASSSGNGYTF

d_gene: NA
j_gene: TRBJ1-1
abundance: NA
v_gene: TRBV3-1/TRBV3-2
CDR3nt: TGTGCCAGCAGCCTCGGGGGAGGGAACACTGAAGCTTTCTTT
CDR3aa: CASSLGGGNTEAFF

d_gene: TRBD2
j_gene: TRBJ2-1
abundance: NA
v_gene: TRBV2
CDR3nt: TGTGCCAGCCACCGGTTAGCGGGCTTCTCCTACAATGAGCAGTTCTTC
CDR3aa: CASHRLAGFSYNEQFF

d_gene: NA
j_gene: TRBJ1-1
abundance: NA
v_gene: TRBV25-1
CDR3nt: TGTGCCAGCCGCGGGCCGCGAACTTTCTTT
CDR3aa: CASRGPRTFF

d_gene: TRBD1
j_gene: TRBJ1-2
abundance: NA
v_gene: TRBV28
CDR3nt: TGTGCCAGCAGTCGGGACAGAGACTATGGCTACACCTTC
CDR3aa: CASSRDRDYGYTF